This T cell receptor beta chain was observed in a study of cytomegalovirus exposure and HLA in healthy donors. Study-level information: Of a few hundred genotyped donors, about 80% clustered with self-reported Caucasian donors. General observations from the study: Later analysis showed TCR association rates varying by HLA locus, highest for DRB1 and lowest for HLA-C. Later, an analysis found that common viral pathogens appeared to be linked with several of the most significant clusters. Using the classifier, cytomegalovirus status was reportedly diagnosed with high specificity and sensitivity.

PCR involved 60 Vbeta and 13 Jbeta primers. Using immunoSEQ multiplex PCR, the repertoire was profiled, and TCRdb retains in-frame clones only, with some absent. Of roughly 130,000 clones in the sample, around 80% are singletons; the top ten hold approximately 2.6%. This clone was seen more than once but under ten times. The antigen is not known. The origin of this receptor is a boy aged 2 to 10 in good health and CMV-seronegative. Sequencing was carried out using PBMCs.

The CDR3 reads CASGITGRIDEQFF. The CDR3 region has the DNA TGTGCCAGCGGGATAACAGGGAGAATCGATGAGCAGTTCTTC. V is TRBV27 and J is TRBJ2-1; TRBD1 is a possible D gene (6 bases). The V gene lost 8 bases and the J gene lost 8 bases, with 19 bases spanning the gap. The CDR3 is made up of 14 amino acids. Germline CDR1 MNHEY, CDR2 SMNVEV (reference sequence).